This is a list of T cell receptor beta chains from one sample in a study of technical replicates of blood from a handful of donors. The protocol was immunoSEQ multiplex PCR, while the TCRdb copy is restricted to in-frame clones and leaves out a portion. The profile shows under 95,000 clones, about 94% of them singletons. Source material: T cells isolated from PBMCs. These receptors originate from a human donor in good health. Both conserved end residues are part of each CDR3. The order of the fields is V gene, clone size, J gene, D gene, CDR3 protein, CDR3 DNA. D genes are given only for firm matches. Clone size is shown for a subset of rows, as once, few, many or a class of expanded clone.

TRBV27	.	TRBJ1-2	.	CASSPTGFGYTF	TGTGCCAGCAGTCCAACAGGGTTTGGCTACACCTTC
TRBV16	once	TRBJ2-6	TRBD1	CASSPAQGAYGANVLTF	TGTGCCAGCAGCCCCGCCCAGGGGGCATATGGGGCCAACGTCCTGACTTTC
TRBV14	once	TRBJ1-2	TRBD1	CASSRGGPGYTF	TGTGCCAGCAGCCGAGGGGGCCCTGGCTACACCTTC
TRBV9	.	TRBJ1-2	.	CASSNSDRGSYGYTF	TGTGCCAGCAGCAATTCGGACAGAGGCTCCTATGGCTACACCTTC
TRBV5-6	.	TRBJ1-6	.	CASSSAEDNSPLHF	TGTGCCAGCAGCTCGGCGGAAGATAATTCACCCCTCCACTTT
TRBV9	.	TRBJ1-2	TRBD1	CASSVDRGGYGYTF	TGTGCCAGCAGCGTGGACAGGGGCGGCTATGGCTACACCTTC
TRBV15	.	TRBJ2-1	TRBD1	CATSIGQGRDSSYNEQFF	TGTGCCACCAGCATCGGACAGGGACGGGATAGCTCCTACAATGAGCAGTTCTTC
TRBV5-1	.	TRBJ2-3	TRBD2	CASSLSPSGGTDTQYF	TGCGCCAGCAGCCTTAGTCCTAGCGGAGGCACAGATACGCAGTATTTT
TRBV27	.	TRBJ2-7	TRBD1	CASSLYPTGASYEQYF	TGTGCCAGCAGTTTATACCCGACAGGGGCTTCCTACGAGCAGTACTTC
TRBV7-6	.	TRBJ1-1	.	CASRLNRMNTEAFF	TGTGCCAGCCGGCTTAACAGGATGAACACTGAAGCTTTCTTT
TRBV5-4	.	TRBJ1-1	TRBD1	CASLRTGGTNTEAFF	TGTGCCAGCCTAAGGACAGGGGGAACGAACACTGAAGCTTTCTTT
TRBV27	.	TRBJ2-7	TRBD1	CASSSGQGSYEQYF	TGTGCCAGCAGTTCGGGACAGGGCTCCTACGAGCAGTACTTC
TRBV5-1	few	TRBJ2-1	TRBD2	CASSFTSGRANEQFF	TGCGCCAGCAGCTTCACTAGCGGGAGGGCCAATGAGCAGTTCTTC
TRBV5-6	.	TRBJ2-1	.	CASSSGGPGSYNEQFF	TGTGCCAGCAGCTCCGGAGGGCCGGGCTCCTACAATGAGCAGTTCTTC
TRBV10-3	.	TRBJ1-2	.	CAIGGTEERLYGYTF	TGTGCCATCGGGGGGACGGAGGAAAGGTTGTATGGCTACACCTTC
TRBV7-6	.	TRBJ2-5	.	CASSWGGEETQYF	TGTGCCAGCAGCTGGGGGGGCGAAGAGACCCAGTACTTC
TRBV2	.	TRBJ2-3	TRBD2	CASSPGTSGMVQYF	TGTGCCAGCAGTCCCGGGACTAGCGGGATGGTGCAGTATTTT
TRBV11-3	.	TRBJ2-2	.	CASSLDISQPGRTGELLF	TGTGCCAGCAGCTTAGATATCAGCCAGCCAGGACGCACCGGGGAGCTGCTTTTT